Presented here are 26 T cell receptor beta chains from one specimen sequenced in a study of cytomegalovirus exposure and HLA in healthy donors. The PCR had 60 Vbeta and 13 Jbeta primers. Repertoires were generated with immunoSEQ multiplex PCR, while TCRdb's copy carries only in-frame clones and drops some. Counted here are some 240,000 clones, about nine tenths occurring once; the ten biggest clones make up about 1.5%. Material for sequencing was PBMCs. These receptors all come from a girl aged 2-10 years in good health and CMV-seronegative.

J is TRBJ1-1 and V is TRBV5-5, with D perhaps TRBD1 (5 bases). The V and J ends lost 4 bases and 6 bases respectively, with 22 bases between them. The CDR3 sequence is 16 residues long. Germline V gene sequence: CDR1 SGHKS, CDR2 YYEKEE (reference sequence). The CDR3 bases are TGTGCCAGCAGCATCGAAGCCGGGACTTCAAATGCTGAAGCTTTCTTT. Translation gives CASSIEAGTSNAEAFF.

The chain combines TRBV15 with TRBJ1-4; possible D gene TRBD1, 5 bases. Trimming took 5 bases from V and 7 from J, leaving 20 bases between them. The CDR3 loop spans 16 amino acids. Looked up from germline, CDR1 is LNHNV and CDR2 is YYDKDF (reference sequence). Here the CDR3 reads CATSRPTRAGFEKLFF. CDR3 DNA sequence: TGTGCCACCAGCCGCCCTACCAGGGCAGGATTTGAAAAACTGTTTTTT. Drawing the rest from reference TRBV15 and TRBJ1-4, the complete variable domain is DAMVIQNPRYQVTQFGKPVTLSCSQTLNHNVMYWYQQKSSQAPKLLFHYYDKDFNNEADTPDNFQSRRPNTSFCFLDIRSPGLGDTAMYLCATSRPTRAGFEKLFFGSGTQLSVL.

A word on this clone: Without the conserved terminal phenylalanine or tryptophan, this CDR3 likely stems from a read error. The DNA is omitted, as the CDR3 cannot be located on it reliably, and the CDR3 follows TCRdb's listing. The chain employs TRBV29-1 and TRBJ1-1; the table's D call of TRBD1 was not tested on the DNA. The CDR3 length is 9 residues, termini included. Germline-derived CDR1 and CDR2 are SQVTM and ANQGSEA. The CDR3 loop reads CSAEPGQSL.

V gene TRBV6-6 combines with J gene TRBJ2-1, with TRBD1 matching over 10 bases. Per germline, CDR1 MNHNY and CDR2 SVGAGI (reference sequence). After removal of 1 base from V and 7 bases from J, the junction contained 1 base not matched to a gene. There are 14 residues in the CDR3. CDR3 DNA sequence: TGTGCCAGCAGTTACTTGGGACAGGGGAATGAGCAGTTCTTC. Residues: CASSYLGQGNEQFF.

The V gene is TRBV2, the J gene TRBJ1-1; D call uncertain. The V and J ends lost 7 bases and 0 bases respectively, with 12 bases between them. This CDR3 spans 14 amino acids. CDR1 is SNHLY, CDR2 FYNNEI, per germline. This CDR3 is CASTFRSMNTEAFF. CDR3 sequence (DNA): TGTGCCAGCACCTTTAGGAGCATGAACACTGAAGCTTTCTTT.

This clone was seen just once. CDR3 in DNA: TGCGCCAGCAGCTTGGCCGGCCAACTAGGCTACACCTTC. Protein: CASSLAGQLGYTF. The rearrangement links TRBV5-1 to TRBJ1-2; D ambiguous. The CDR3 extends over 13 amino acids. The germline V gene encodes CDR1 SGHRS and CDR2 YFSETQ. Deletions cut 0 bases from V and 8 bases from J, with 11 bases between.

The chain couples TRBV14 to TRBJ1-1, with D uncertain. This CDR3 spans 13 amino acids. CDR1 SGHDN and CDR2 FVKESK come from the germline V gene. Trimming took off 4 bases at V and 7 bases at J, with 13 bases between the two ends. For the CDR3, the DNA is TGTGCCAGCAGCCTAAGTGGAGGGTATGAAGCTTTCTTT. Amino acids: CASSLSGGYEAFF.

The chain uses TRBV18 and TRBJ2-3, with D possibly being TRBD2 (8 bases). Germline V gives CDR1 KGHSH, CDR2 LQKENI. This CDR3 has 16 residues. V shed 0 bases and J shed 6 bases, with 16 bases lying between them. CDR3 sequence (DNA): TGTGCCAGCTCACCACCTTCCGGGAGGGGGCTTGATACGCAGTATTTT. It translates to CASSPPSGRGLDTQYF. Supplemented by reference TRBV18 and TRBJ2-3, the full variable domain reads NAGVMQNPRHLVRRRGQEARLRCSPMKGHSHVYWYRQLPEEGLKFMVYLQKENIIDESGMPKERFSAEFPKEGPSILRIQQVVRGDSAAYFCASSPPSGRGLDTQYFGPGTRLTVL.

This rearrangement joins TRBV28 to TRBJ2-1; TRBD2 aligns across 8 bases. Germline V gene sequence: CDR1 MDHEN, CDR2 SYDVKM. The CDR3 covers 16 residues. Trimming removed 8 bases from V and 0 bases from J; junction bases left unmatched: 9. The CDR3 bases are TGTGCCAGCGCCACGGGGGGGGCAAGCTCCTACAATGAGCAGTTCTTC. Translating it yields CASATGGASSYNEQFF.

The chain links TRBV5-1 to TRBJ2-3; D is perhaps TRBD2 (5 bases). Trimming took off 3 bases at V and 0 bases at J, with 20 bases between the two ends. The CDR3 spans 18 residues. Germline loops: CDR1 SGHRS, CDR2 YFSETQ. CDR3 nucleotide sequence: TGCGCCAGCAGCTGGAAAAAACCGGGGTCCTCTAGCACAGATACGCAGTATTTT. Translated: CASSWKKPGSSSTDTQYF.

The chain combines TRBV15 with TRBJ1-3; TRBD1 matches 10 bases. CDR3 size: 16 residues. With 5 bases clipped from V and 7 bases from J, the junction kept 11 bases outside the gene matches. Germline CDR1 reads LNHNV; CDR2 reads YYDKDF (reference sequence). The CDR3 bases are TGTGCCACCAGCGCTCACAAGGGGACAGGGGTGAACACCATATATTTT. Protein: CATSAHKGTGVNTIYF.

The chain couples TRBV7-9 to TRBJ1-5, with 7 positions matching TRBD1. Germline V CDR1 and CDR2: SEHNR, FQNEAQ (reference sequence). V dropped 1 base and J dropped 3; count of bases not matched to a gene: 6. The CDR3 is 16 residues long. CDR3: CASSLGATGPNQPQHF. The CDR3 DNA reads as TGTGCCAGCAGCTTAGGCGCGACAGGGCCCAATCAGCCCCAGCATTTT.

This clone was found once. This chain links TRBV27 with TRBJ1-2; D call uncertain. CDR3 length: 15 residues. The V end lost 5 bases, the J end lost 5 bases, and 18 bases lay between the germline ends. Germline-derived CDR1 and CDR2 are MNHEY and SMNVEV (reference sequence). CDR3 residues: CASSPQTINIYGYTF. The DNA for the CDR3 is TGTGCCAGCAGTCCCCAGACAATTAACATATATGGCTACACCTTC.

The J gene is TRBJ1-4, the V gene TRBV2; D is perhaps TRBD1 (5 bases). This CDR3 contains 16 residues. Germline CDR1 is SNHLY and CDR2 is FYNNEI. V lost 7 bases and J lost 1, with 16 bases in between. The CDR3 nucleotides read TGTGCCAGCATCATTAAGGGGTCCCTAACTAATGAAAAACTGTTTTTT. Amino acids: CASIIKGSLTNEKLFF.

The CDR3 DNA follows: TGTGCCAGCAGCACAAAGGGGTCGCTGAACTATGGCTACACCTTC. Protein sequence: CASSTKGSLNYGYTF. V is TRBV5-4 and J is TRBJ1-2; D is perhaps TRBD1 (5 bases). Between the trimmed V and J ends, which lost 4 bases and 2 bases, there was a span of 15 bases. The CDR3 spans 15 residues. CDR1 and CDR2 from the germline V gene are SGHNT and YYREEE (reference sequence).

The chain employs TRBV10-3 and TRBJ1-2; no firm D call. Germline CDR1 is ENHRY and CDR2 is SYGVKD. The CDR3 length is 16 residues. Trimming cost V 0 bases and J 2 bases, with 13 bases left between them. In DNA, the CDR3 is TGTGCCATCAGTGAGTCTTCTTGGGGAGACAACTATGGCTACACCTTC. This translates into CAISESSWGDNYGYTF.

This clone has just a few counts. The chain employs TRBV5-6 and TRBJ2-3; 8 bases agree with TRBD1. V shed 5 bases, J shed 4 bases, and the junction held 6 bases outside the gene matches. The CDR3 is 14 residues long. Germline V gives CDR1 SGHDT, CDR2 YYEEEE. The CDR3, as DNA: TGTGCCAGCAGGCAGGACAGGGATCCAGATACGCAGTATTTT. It yields the protein CASRQDRDPDTQYF.

J is TRBJ2-7 and V is TRBV4-1; D perhaps matches TRBD1 (6 bases). From germline, CDR1 is MGHRA and CDR2 YSYEKL. Trimming left V 1 base short and J 3 bases short, with 13 bases between. The CDR3 length is 15 residues. CDR3 region: CASSQVWTADYEQYF. The CDR3, as DNA: TGCGCCAGCAGCCAAGTTTGGACAGCCGACTACGAGCAGTACTTC.

The V gene is TRBV27, the J gene TRBJ1-1, with D uncertain. CDR3 size: 13 residues. Trimming stripped 3 bases from V and 1 base from J, with 6 bases between. Per the germline V gene, CDR1 is MNHEY and CDR2 is SMNVEV (reference sequence). CDR3 residues: CASSFGPNTEAFF. CDR3 sequence (DNA): TGTGCCAGCAGTTTCGGTCCGAACACTGAAGCTTTCTTT.

V is TRBV7-3 and J is TRBJ2-3, with 8 positions matching TRBD2. The germline gives CDR1 SGHTA, CDR2 FQGTGA. The trim removed 4 bases at V and 0 bases at J, leaving 3 bases unmatched. The CDR3 extends over 15 amino acids. CDR3 nucleotides: TGTGCCAGCAGCTCGGGGGGGACTAGCACAGATACGCAGTATTTT. Protein: CASSSGGTSTDTQYF. Drawing the rest from reference TRBV7-3 and TRBJ2-3, the complete variable domain is GAGVSQTPSNKVTEKGKYVELRCDPISGHTALYWYRQSLGQGPEFLIYFQGTGAADDSGLPNDRFFAVRPEGSVSTLKIQRTERGDSAVYLCASSSGGTSTDTQYFGPGTRLTVL.

The count of this clone is one. The chain links TRBV21-1 to TRBJ2-3; the D call of TRBD1 is as the table states it, not checked on the DNA. TRBV21-1 is classified as a pseudogene. This CDR3 has 16 residues. The CDR3 DNA reads as TGTGCCAGCAATAAATCCCGGGACAGGGCCCAAGATACGCAGTATTTT. Amino acids: CASNKSRDRAQDTQYF.

The V and J genes are TRBV13 and TRBJ2-4; 7 nucleotides match TRBD2. This CDR3 spans 12 amino acids. The germline gives CDR1 PRHDT, CDR2 FYEKMQ (reference sequence). Trimming cost V 4 bases and J 6 bases; bases outside gene matches: 0. This CDR3 is CASSWGGNIQYF. In nucleotides, the CDR3 is TGTGCCAGCAGCTGGGGGGGAAACATTCAGTACTTC. Drawing the rest from reference TRBV13 and TRBJ2-4, the complete variable domain is AAGVIQSPRHLIKEKRETATLKCYPIPRHDTVYWYQQGPGQDPQFLISFYEKMQSDKGSIPDRFSAQQFSDYHSELNMSSLELGDSALYFCASSWGGNIQYFGAGTRLSVL.

The chain couples TRBV23-1 to TRBJ2-7, with D possibly TRBD2 on 7 matching bases. TRBV23-1 is reported as an ORF; its role is uncertain. This CDR3 is built from 11 residues. The V end was cut by 4 bases, the J end by 9 bases, with 10 bases between. The CDR3 spells CASSPGGGQYF. The CDR3 DNA sequence: TGCGCCAGCAGTCCGGGGGGCGGGCAGTACTTC.

The chain has TRBV19 and TRBJ2-2; 10 bases line up with TRBD1. CDR3 size: 15 residues. Germline V gene data show CDR1 as LNHDA and CDR2 as SQIVND (reference sequence). Trimming at V came to 3 bases and at J to 5 bases, leaving 3 bases not matched to a gene. CDR3 sequence reads: CASSMGQGRTGELFF. DNA of the CDR3: TGTGCCAGTAGTATGGGACAGGGGAGGACCGGGGAGCTGTTTTTT. Full variable domain (rest looked up from reference TRBV19 and TRBJ2-2): DGGITQSPKYLFRKEGQNVTLSCEQNLNHDAMYWYRQDPGQGLRLIYYSQIVNDFQKGDIAEGYSVSREKKESFPLTVTSAQKNPTAFYLCASSMGQGRTGELFFGEGSRLTVL.

On this clone: Other DNA sequences in the same sample also yield this CDR3. The chain has TRBV5-1 and TRBJ2-5; 7 positions match TRBD1. Germline V gives CDR1 SGHRS, CDR2 YFSETQ. V lost 3 bases to trimming and J lost 3 bases; unmatched junction nucleotides: 11. The CDR3 sequence is 16 residues long. The CDR3 DNA reads as TGCGCCAGCAGCTCCCTCCCGACAGGGCGGAAAGAGACCCAGTACTTC. It yields the protein CASSSLPTGRKETQYF.

CDR3 sequence reads: CASSPGLSNQPQHF. CDR3 in DNA: TGTGCCAGTAGTCCCGGACTTAGCAATCAGCCCCAGCATTTT. The chain joins TRBV19 to TRBJ1-5; no reliable D call. CDR3 length: 14 residues. Trimming removed 5 bases at V and 0 bases at J, with 8 bases between. CDR1 and CDR2 (germline): LNHDA, SQIVND (reference sequence).